A single sample is the source of the 20 T cell receptor beta chains below, sequenced in a study of early stage breast cancer tumors. Sequencing used immunoSEQ multiplex PCR; TCRdb keeps in-frame clones, though not all of them. This sample has roughly 53,000 clones, with 80% to 95% found just once. Sequencing used blood. These receptor sequences come from a person between 70 and 80 years old with breast cancer.

The CDR3 sequence is CASSPLRQGGTEAFF. The CDR3 nucleotides read TGTGCCAGCTCACCATTGAGACAGGGAGGCACTGAAGCTTTCTTT. The chain employs TRBV18 and TRBJ1-1, with TRBD1 matching over 7 bases. J was trimmed by 4 bases and V by 2 bases; bases with no gene match: 7. The germline V gene encodes CDR1 KGHSH and CDR2 LQKENI. There are 15 residues in the CDR3. Supplemented by reference TRBV18 and TRBJ1-1, the full variable domain reads NAGVMQNPRHLVRRRGQEARLRCSPMKGHSHVYWYRQLPEEGLKFMVYLQKENIIDESGMPKERFSAEFPKEGPSILRIQQVVRGDSAAYFCASSPLRQGGTEAFFGQGTRLTVV.

This clone was observed a handful of times. This rearrangement joins TRBV5-4 to TRBJ2-5, with TRBD2 matching over 8 bases. The trim removed 0 bases at V and 5 bases at J, leaving 9 bases unmatched. The CDR3 is 16 amino acids. Germline CDR1 SGHNT, CDR2 YYREEE (reference sequence). The CDR3 reads CASSLDSAGVAETQYF. In DNA form, the CDR3 reads TGTGCCAGCAGCTTGGACTCAGCGGGGGTTGCGGAGACCCAGTACTTC.

This chain connects TRBV6-5 to TRBJ1-1; 8 bases map to TRBD1. The V gene's germline CDR1 is MNHEY and CDR2 SVGAGI. The V segment lost 10 bases and the J segment 4 bases; nucleotides outside the gene matches: 8. The CDR3 is 13 residues long. CDR3 protein: CAIATGGRTEAFF. Written as DNA, the CDR3 is TGTGCCATCGCCACAGGGGGTCGCACTGAAGCTTTCTTT.

The chain uses TRBV7-9 and TRBJ2-1; D uncertain. Germline values: CDR1 SEHNR, CDR2 FQNEAQ (reference sequence). CDR3 length: 13 residues. The germline V and J ends were trimmed by 5 bases and 2 bases, with 7 bases remaining between them. CDR3 in amino acids: CASSQITYNEQFF. The CDR3 DNA follows: TGTGCCAGCAGCCAGATAACCTACAATGAGCAGTTCTTC.

This rearrangement joins TRBV6-5 to TRBJ1-2; D possibly corresponds to TRBD1 (5 bases). CDR3 size: 14 residues. CDR1 is MNHEY and CDR2 is SVGAGI in the germline V gene. The V end lost 2 bases, the J end lost 5 bases, and 12 bases lay between the germline ends. CDR3 sequence: CASSYDRGRYGYTF. CDR3 bases: TGTGCCAGCAGTTACGATCGGGGGAGGTATGGCTACACCTTC.

V gene TRBV6-5 combines with J gene TRBJ2-3, with a possible D match to TRBD1 (5 bases). V shed 11 bases and J shed 2 bases, with 17 bases lying between them. The CDR3 is 14 amino acids. Germline loops: CDR1 MNHEY, CDR2 SVGAGI. The CDR3 coding sequence is TGTGCCTGTCGTTCGGACACTGACACAGATACGCAGTATTTT. Its translation: CACRSDTDTDTQYF.

The chain carries TRBV18 and TRBJ1-3, with TRBD1 matching 7 bases. V lost 8 bases and J lost 2; bases outside the gene matches: 3. CDR3 length: 13 amino acids. Germline CDR1 reads KGHSH; CDR2 reads LQKENI. The CDR3 spells CASTTGTGNTIYF. The CDR3 coding sequence is TGTGCCAGCACGACAGGGACTGGAAACACCATATATTTT.

The chain uses TRBV30 and TRBJ2-3; no clear D gene. Germline CDR1 is GTSNPN and CDR2 is SVGIG (reference sequence). The V end was cut by 0 bases, the J end by 0 bases, with 13 bases between. The CDR3 is 16 residues long. The CDR3 bases are TGTGCCTGGAGTGTTGGAACAGCTACAAGCACAGATACGCAGTATTTT. Protein: CAWSVGTATSTDTQYF.

The chain has TRBV4-3 and TRBJ2-2; 9 bases match TRBD1. V trimming: 0 bases; J trimming: 5 bases; junction bases outside the gene matches: 13. CDR1 is LGHNA, CDR2 YSLEER, per germline. The CDR3 covers 19 residues. CDR3 residues: CASSQDRLTGQGITGELFF. The CDR3 DNA is TGCGCCAGCAGCCAAGATAGACTCACGGGACAGGGAATTACCGGGGAGCTGTTTTTT.

This chain connects TRBV29-1 to TRBJ2-1; 7 positions match TRBD2. V was clipped by 3 bases and J by 12 bases; unmatched bases: 14. CDR3 length: 14 residues. Looked up from germline, CDR1 is SQVTM and CDR2 is ANQGSEA. CDR3 bases: TGCAGCGTTGATACGGGGGAGGGCTTTTTAGGGCAGTTCTTC. Protein product: CSVDTGEGFLGQFF.

The chain carries TRBV2 and TRBJ2-5; TRBD2 agrees at 7 bases. The CDR3 contains 13 residues. Trimming removed 4 bases from V and 5 bases from J; junction bases left unmatched: 4. Germline assignment: CDR1 SNHLY and CDR2 FYNNEI. CDR3 in DNA: TGTGCCAGCAGTGCCCTAGCGGCGGAGACCCAGTACTTC. It is translated as CASSALAAETQYF.

The chain has TRBV13 and TRBJ1-1; D is possibly TRBD1 (5 bases). Germline V gene lookup returns CDR1 PRHDT and CDR2 FYEKMQ (reference sequence). V lost 2 bases and J lost 1, with 8 bases in between. The CDR3 sequence is 14 residues long. The CDR3 nucleotides are TGTGCCAGCAGCTTACGGACAAGGAACACTGAAGCTTTCTTT. As protein: CASSLRTRNTEAFF. The whole variable domain, remainder taken from reference TRBV13 and TRBJ1-1, is AAGVIQSPRHLIKEKRETATLKCYPIPRHDTVYWYQQGPGQDPQFLISFYEKMQSDKGSIPDRFSAQQFSDYHSELNMSSLELGDSALYFCASSLRTRNTEAFFGQGTRLTVV.

The chain employs TRBV2 and TRBJ1-2, with TRBD1 identical over 7 bases. The CDR3 covers 13 residues. The germline CDR1 and CDR2 sequences are SNHLY and FYNNEI. V was clipped by 7 bases and J by 8 bases; unmatched bases: 10. CDR3 in DNA: TGTGCCAGCAAGATGGAGGGGGCGCAGGGCTACACCTTC. This sequence encodes CASKMEGAQGYTF.

The CDR3 protein is CASSASSSGLTDTQYF. The CDR3, as DNA: TGTGCCAGTAGTGCCTCGTCTAGCGGTCTCACAGATACGCAGTATTTT. The J gene is TRBJ2-3, the V gene TRBV19; 7 bases are a match to TRBD2. Germline lookup yields CDR1 LNHDA and CDR2 SQIVND (reference sequence). This CDR3 region has 16 residues. J lost 2 bases, V lost 5 bases, and 10 bases had no gene match.

This clone was observed once. V and J are TRBV6-5 and TRBJ2-1, with a possible D match to TRBD1 (6 bases). The CDR3 spans 14 residues. Germline V gives CDR1 MNHEY, CDR2 SVGAGI. Trimming removed 2 bases at V and 2 bases at J, with 7 bases between. The CDR3 nucleotides read TGTGCCAGCAGTTACGAGGGGGCCTACAATGAGCAGTTCTTC. The encoded protein is CASSYEGAYNEQFF.

The V call is TRBV2, the J call TRBJ2-7, with 9 nucleotides matching TRBD1. The V and J ends lost 5 bases and 0 bases, in that order; junction bases with no gene match: 2. CDR3 size: 14 residues. Per germline, CDR1 SNHLY and CDR2 FYNNEI. CDR3 sequence reads: CASSPGQGSYEQYF. CDR3 in DNA: TGTGCCAGCAGTCCGGGACAGGGCTCCTACGAGCAGTACTTC.

The chain uses TRBV29-1 and TRBJ2-7; 7 positions agree with TRBD1. CDR3 size: 14 residues. CDR1 and CDR2 (germline): SQVTM, ANQGSEA. J gave up 5 bases and V 5 bases, and 12 bases lay outside the gene matches. The CDR3 DNA is TGCAGCGTTCAACAGACAGGGTCTTTCCACGAGCAGTACTTC. It specifies CSVQQTGSFHEQYF.

This sequence joins TRBV2 and TRBJ2-1; 10 bases fit TRBD2. In germline, CDR1 is SNHLY, CDR2 FYNNEI. This CDR3 region has 17 residues. The J segment lost 1 base and the V segment lost 3 bases, leaving 6 bases of the junction unmatched. The DNA for the CDR3 is TGTGCCAGCAGTGATAAGCGGGGGGGCCCTTCCTACAATGAGCAGTTCTTC. Protein: CASSDKRGGPSYNEQFF.

The V gene is TRBV6-5, the J gene TRBJ2-1, with a tentative D call TRBD2 (7 bases). This CDR3 spans 13 amino acids. V shed 8 bases and J shed 2 bases, with 10 bases lying between them. CDR1 and CDR2 from the germline V gene are MNHEY and SVGAGI. CDR3 amino acids: CASWGGPYNEQFF. The DNA for the CDR3 is TGTGCCAGCTGGGGGGGCCCCTACAATGAGCAGTTCTTC.

The chain has TRBV2 and TRBJ1-1; 9 nucleotides agree with TRBD1. The CDR3 is made up of 13 amino acids. The J segment lost 11 bases and the V segment lost 2 bases, leaving 6 bases of the junction unmatched. CDR1 is SNHLY and CDR2 is FYNNEI in the germline V gene. The CDR3 nucleotides are TGTGCCAGCAGTGAACGACAGGGGGATGGGGCTTTCTTT. Its translation is CASSERQGDGAFF.